The 2 T cell receptor beta chains below were found in one sample sequenced in a study of Graves' ophthalmopathy and Graves' hyperthyroidism. The sequenced template was RNA, covering the TCR beta CDR3 region. First-round RT-PCR relied on HTBI primers, and a second-round multiplex PCR came next. Each CDR3 protein is one row after TCRdb ran MiXCR on the multiplex PCR reads. The sample has 620,000 or so distinct CDR3 sequences, about 24% seen once. The specimen was peripheral blood. All receptors derive from a woman aged 18-29 years with stable Graves' hyperthyroidism. Some clones in this sample may be carry-over from other donors' samples.

As DNA, the CDR3 is TGTGCCAGCAGCCAACATCCTGGGGAGGGTGAAGCTTTCTTT. This encodes CASSQHPGEGEAFF. The chain recombines TRBV3-1 with TRBJ1-1, with D uncertain. CDR3 length equals 14 residues. V was cut by 2 bases and J by 7 bases, with 14 bases left in between. CDR1 is LGHDT, CDR2 YNNKEL, per germline (reference sequence).

This rearrangement joins TRBV7-8 to TRBJ1-2; D is ambiguous. Germline CDR1 reads SGHVS; CDR2 reads FQNEAQ. This CDR3 has 16 residues. V gave up 3 bases and J gave up 2 bases, with 16 bases separating them. The DNA of the CDR3 is TGTGCCAGCAGCTTTAGAACGAGTCGTTCCAACTATGGCTACACCTTC. Protein product: CASSFRTSRSNYGYTF.